The T cell receptor (beta chain) under discussion was sequenced for a study of CD8+CD57+ T cells in acquired aplastic anemia. The trim removed 2 bases at V and 12 bases at J, leaving 6 bases unmatched. Germline lookup yields CDR1 MDHEN and CDR2 SYDVKM. The length of the CDR3 is 13 residues. Genomic DNA, the template, was used for profiling of the TCR beta VDJ and CDR3. TCRdb re-analysed the reads in MiXCR, keeping a single row per CDR3 protein. The sample contains some 240,000 distinct CDR3 sequences, approximately 35% of which appear only once. J is TRBJ2-1 and V is TRBV28; 8 bases agree with TRBD2. The sequencing input was sorted CD4+, CD8+, or CD8+CD57+ T cells (not recorded which) from PBMCs. The sequence derives from a human donor in good health, serving as a control. CDR3 sequence (DNA): TGTGCCAGCAGTTTAATGTTAGGACTAGCGCAGTTCTTC. Its protein product is CASSLMLGLAQFF.